This T cell receptor (beta chain) was profiled in a study of blood T cell repertoires in COVID-19. About the research overall: There were acute and convalescent COVID-19 samples, and they came from the United States, Italy and Spain. T cells, B-cell-depleted T cells, or PBMCs provided the cDNA or gDNA that served as material.

Only in-frame clones appear in the TCRdb table, and some are missing; sequencing was by immunoSEQ multiplex PCR. The sample has over 200,000 clones; approximately 84% are singletons. Recovered Cohort 3 donors showed two negative PCRs, clearance, or symptom resolution. Germline values: CDR1 SNHLY, CDR2 FYNNEI. The V end was cut by 8 bases, the J end by 4 bases, with 18 bases between. The CDR3 length is 14 residues. The genes are TRBV2 and TRBJ2-7; TRBD2 might be the D (7 bases). The receptor comes from a man in his late teens or twenties who had recovered from COVID-19. The specimen was PBMCs or T cells enriched from blood (not recorded which). This CDR3 is CASGRGGARYEQYF. The CDR3 DNA is TGTGCCAGCGGTCGTGGGGGGGCGCGGTACGAGCAGTACTTC.